Shown below are 5 T cell receptor beta chains from a single sample sequenced in a study of blood T cell repertoires in COVID-19. Using immunoSEQ multiplex PCR, the repertoire was profiled, and TCRdb retains in-frame clones only, with some absent. The sample shows some 120,000 clones, around four fifths of them seen only once. The specimen was peripheral blood. The source of these receptors is a man between 60 and 70 years old with acute or convalescent COVID-19.

This clone appeared a few times. The chain has TRBV6-5 and TRBJ1-6; 9 nucleotides match TRBD1. In germline, CDR1 is MNHEY, CDR2 SVGAGI. CDR3 length equals 15 residues. Trimming cost V 6 bases and J 8 bases; bases outside gene matches: 8. CDR3 residues: CASSPRTGDYSPLHF. The CDR3 DNA follows: TGTGCCAGCAGCCCGAGGACAGGGGATTATTCACCCCTCCACTTT.

V usage is TRBV27 and J usage is TRBJ2-3, with no clear D. The CDR3 is made up of 14 amino acids. Trimming stripped 3 bases from V and 1 base from J, with 8 bases between. CDR1 is MNHEY and CDR2 is SMNVEV in the germline V gene (reference sequence). CDR3 DNA sequence: TGTGCCAGCAGTTTTGGTCGAGGCACAGATACGCAGTATTTT. As protein: CASSFGRGTDTQYF.

The chain is built from TRBV19 and TRBJ2-1; 8 bases agree with TRBD1. This CDR3 spans 16 amino acids. Germline CDR1 and CDR2: LNHDA and SQIVND (reference sequence). Trimming cost V 3 bases and J 2 bases; bases outside gene matches: 6. The CDR3 loop reads CASSMGQGAAYNEQFF. The CDR3 DNA reads as TGTGCCAGTAGTATGGGGCAGGGGGCGGCCTACAATGAGCAGTTCTTC. Combining the CDR3 with reference TRBV19 and TRBJ2-1 gives the whole variable domain DGGITQSPKYLFRKEGQNVTLSCEQNLNHDAMYWYRQDPGQGLRLIYYSQIVNDFQKGDIAEGYSVSREKKESFPLTVTSAQKNPTAFYLCASSMGQGAAYNEQFFGPGTRLTVL.

The rearrangement links TRBV30 to TRBJ1-4; D is undetermined. This CDR3 contains 13 residues. The ends were cut back, 0 bases at V and 8 bases at J, with 10 bases in the middle. CDR1 GTSNPN and CDR2 SVGIG come from the germline V gene (reference sequence). Here the CDR3 reads CAWSVEYSEKLFF. CDR3 nucleotides: TGTGCCTGGAGTGTAGAATACTCGGAAAAACTGTTTTTT.

As DNA, the CDR3 is TGTGCCACCTCAAGCGGGGGGCGGGCCTACAATGAGCAGTTCTTC. Translated, it gives CATSSGGRAYNEQFF. The chain couples TRBV24-1 to TRBJ2-1, with 9 bases that match TRBD2. V lost 9 bases to trimming and J lost 2 bases; unmatched junction nucleotides: 7. There are 15 residues in the CDR3. Germline lookup yields CDR1 KGHDR and CDR2 SFDVKD.